The rows below give T cell receptor beta chains drawn from one sample of a study of early T cells in non-severe SARS-CoV-2 infection. TCRdb redid the calling of the 5' RACE reads with MiXCR, one entry per CDR3 protein. Here the sample spans about 30,000 distinct CDR3 sequences, approximately 6% being singletons. The sequenced sample was whole blood. The origin of the receptors is an adult who was a healthcare worker with PCR-confirmed SARS-CoV-2 infection or an uninfected control (not recorded which). CDR3s include the opening cysteine and the closing phenylalanine or tryptophan. The order of the fields is CDR3 length, clone size, V gene, D gene, J gene, CDR3 DNA, CDR3 protein. The D gene is left open where the match is weak. The listing skips clone size in some rows; elsewhere it reads once, few, many or a size class.

length: 14; size: many; V: TRBV14; D: NA; J: TRBJ2-7; DNA: TGTGCCAGCAGCCCCCGACTAGGCCCCTACGAGCAGTACTTC; CDR3: CASSPRLGPYEQYF
length: 14; size: many; V: TRBV20-1; D: TRBD2; J: TRBJ2-7; DNA: TGCAGTGCTAGAAGCGGGGGGTCCACCTACGAGCAGTACTTC; CDR3: CSARSGGSTYEQYF
length: 16; size: many; V: TRBV9; D: TRBD1; J: TRBJ1-4; DNA: TGTGCCAGCAGCGAGCGGACAGGGGCTCTGGGTGAAAAACTGTTTTTT; CDR3: CASSERTGALGEKLFF
length: 16; size: many; V: TRBV25-1; D: NA; J: TRBJ1-5; DNA: TGTGCCAGCAGTGCCTTTACAGGGAATAGCAATCAGCCCCAGCATTTT; CDR3: CASSAFTGNSNQPQHF
length: 14; size: many; V: TRBV29-1; D: NA; J: TRBJ2-7; DNA: TGCAGCGTTGAGCGGCAGGGACACCCCTACGAGCAGTACTTC; CDR3: CSVERQGHPYEQYF
length: 15; size: many; V: TRBV9; D: TRBD1; J: TRBJ2-2; DNA: TGTGCCAGCAGCCCACAGACAGGGCCAGGCGGGGAGCTGTTTTTT; CDR3: CASSPQTGPGGELFF
length: 14; size: many; V: TRBV20-1; D: TRBD1; J: TRBJ2-3; DNA: TGCAGTGCTAGCGGGACAGGGGGCTCAGATACGCAGTATTTT; CDR3: CSASGTGGSDTQYF
length: 13; size: many; V: TRBV19; D: NA; J: TRBJ1-1; DNA: TGTGCCAGTACCCCTAATCTGAACACTGAAGCTTTCTTT; CDR3: CASTPNLNTEAFF
length: 13; size: NA; V: TRBV30; D: NA; J: TRBJ1-2; DNA: TGTGCCTGGAGTGTACAAGGGGCTGATGGCTACACCTTC; CDR3: CAWSVQGADGYTF
length: 15; size: few; V: TRBV20-1; D: NA; J: TRBJ1-3; DNA: TGCAGTGCTAGGGAGAATGGGGGAGCTGGAAACACCATATATTTT; CDR3: CSARENGGAGNTIYF
length: 17; size: many; V: TRBV13; D: TRBD1; J: TRBJ1-6; DNA: TGTGCCAGCAGCTTGGGATTAGGGGACAGCGGTTATTCACCCCTCCACTTT; CDR3: CASSLGLGDSGYSPLHF
length: 15; size: many; V: TRBV6-1; D: NA; J: TRBJ2-7; DNA: TGTGCCAGCAGTGAACGCGCACTGAGCTCCTACGAGCAGTACTTC; CDR3: CASSERALSSYEQYF
length: 12; size: few; V: TRBV3-1; D: NA; J: TRBJ1-1; DNA: TGTGCCAGCAGCTTTCAGGGTTCTGAAGCTTTCTTT; CDR3: CASSFQGSEAFF
length: 14; size: many; V: TRBV4-2; D: TRBD1; J: TRBJ1-6; DNA: TGTGCCAGCAGCCATCCGGGACAGGAGATCCCCCTCCACTTT; CDR3: CASSHPGQEIPLHF
length: 15; size: few; V: TRBV5-4; D: NA; J: TRBJ2-7; DNA: TGTGCCAGCAGCTCTCAAATGGGGCGAAGGGGCGAGCAGTACTTC; CDR3: CASSSQMGRRGEQYF
length: 15; size: many; V: TRBV7-6; D: NA; J: TRBJ2-3; DNA: TGTGCCAGCAGCTTAGCAGGAGACCTCACAGATACGCAGTATTTT; CDR3: CASSLAGDLTDTQYF
length: 14; size: few; V: TRBV2; D: TRBD1; J: TRBJ1-6; DNA: TGTGCCAGCGGCAAGGGACAGGGTAATTCACCCCTCCACTTT; CDR3: CASGKGQGNSPLHF
length: 14; size: many; V: TRBV7-9; D: TRBD1; J: TRBJ1-6; DNA: TGTGCCAGCAGCTTAGGACAGGGAGGATCACCCCTCCACTTT; CDR3: CASSLGQGGSPLHF
length: 13; size: many; V: TRBV12-3/TRBV12-4; D: NA; J: TRBJ2-3; DNA: TGTGCCAGCAGGCGGGTCGGCACAGATACGCAGTATTTT; CDR3: CASRRVGTDTQYF
length: 15; size: many; V: TRBV20-1; D: NA; J: TRBJ1-5; DNA: TGCAGTGCTAGACCGGGGGGGGATTTTAATCAGCCCCAGCATTTT; CDR3: CSARPGGDFNQPQHF
length: 15; size: many; V: TRBV3-1; D: NA; J: TRBJ1-4; DNA: TGTGCCAGCAGCCAACGTGGGGGGCGAGGCGAAAAACTGTTTTTT; CDR3: CASSQRGGRGEKLFF
length: 15; size: many; V: TRBV3-1; D: NA; J: TRBJ2-7; DNA: TGTGCCAGCAGCCCTGCTGGTGGGGGGGCCGGCGAGCAGTACTTC; CDR3: CASSPAGGGAGEQYF
length: 11; size: many; V: TRBV6-6; D: NA; J: TRBJ1-5; DNA: TGTGCCAGCAGTTACTCGGGAGGGTTACTTTTT; CDR3: CASSYSGGLLF
length: 16; size: many; V: TRBV7-3; D: NA; J: TRBJ2-2; DNA: TGTGCCAGCAGCTTATCGCGGGACCTAAACACCGGGGAGCTGTTTTTT; CDR3: CASSLSRDLNTGELFF
length: 13; size: many; V: TRBV12-3/TRBV12-4; D: NA; J: TRBJ1-2; DNA: TGTGCCAGCAGCCCAGGTAGGGCGGCTGGCTACACCTTC; CDR3: CASSPGRAAGYTF